Below, 16 T cell receptor beta chains from the same sample are listed, as sequenced in a study of blood T cells in healthy people across ages. Through a sample-barcoded 5' primer and a J-beta primer mix, a second PCR was run for roughly 6 to 11 cycles. TCRdb itself ran the 5' RACE reads through MiXCR, one entry per CDR3 protein. The table shows 1.5 million to 2 million distinct CDR3 sequences, with approximately 28% occurring only once. Sequencing input: blood. The receptors stem from a young woman in good health.

This sequence joins TRBV7-9 and TRBJ2-7; tentatively, D is TRBD1 (6 bases). Germline CDR1 SEHNR, CDR2 FQNEAQ (reference sequence). The V gene lost 5 bases and the J gene lost 0 bases, with 17 bases spanning the gap. The CDR3 is made up of 16 amino acids. CDR3 sequence: CASSPKTGPSSYEQYF. CDR3 DNA sequence: TGTGCCAGCAGCCCAAAGACAGGTCCGAGCTCCTACGAGCAGTACTTC.

V is TRBV7-9 and J is TRBJ2-3; 9 nucleotides align to TRBD2. The V gene's germline CDR1 is SEHNR and CDR2 FQNEAQ (reference sequence). V was clipped by 5 bases and J by 0 bases; unmatched bases: 3. The CDR3 has 15 amino acids. The CDR3 loop reads CASSPSGMSTDTQYF. The DNA of the CDR3 is TGTGCCAGCAGCCCTAGCGGGATGAGCACAGATACGCAGTATTTT. The variable domain in full, with the rest retrieved from reference TRBV7-9 and TRBJ2-3, is DTGVSQNPRHKITKRGQNVTFRCDPISEHNRLYWYRQTLGQGPEFLTYFQNEAQLEKSRLLSDRFSAERPKGSFSTLEIQRTEQGDSAMYLCASSPSGMSTDTQYFGPGTRLTVL.

This chain links TRBV7-3 with TRBJ2-2; the D is unclear. Looked up from germline, CDR1 is SGHTA and CDR2 is FQGTGA. The CDR3 is made up of 13 amino acids. V shed 6 bases and J shed 2 bases, with 7 bases lying between them. CDR3 sequence (DNA): TGTGCCAGCAGAAAGAGCAACACCGGGGAGCTGTTTTTT. Translated, it gives CASRKSNTGELFF.

This clonotype was seen a few times. CDR3 bases: TGTGCCAGCAGTTACTCGAGGGCAGGGGGCGTCTCTAACTATGGCTACACCTTC. Translation gives CASSYSRAGGVSNYGYTF. The rearrangement uses TRBV6-5 and TRBJ1-2; 8 nucleotides line up with TRBD1. V was clipped by 0 bases and J by 0 bases; unmatched bases: 9. The CDR3 spans 18 residues. Germline-derived CDR1 and CDR2 are MNHEY and SVGAGI.

The genes are TRBV20-1 and TRBJ1-1, with D tentatively TRBD1 (6 bases). This CDR3 region has 16 residues. The V gene's germline CDR1 is DFQATT and CDR2 SNEGSKA (reference sequence). V was clipped by 1 base and J by 2 bases, with 17 bases between them. CDR3 sequence reads: CSARVGEQGYNTEAFF. CDR3 DNA sequence: TGCAGTGCTAGAGTCGGAGAACAGGGTTATAACACTGAAGCTTTCTTT.

This chain links TRBV28 with TRBJ2-3, with 12 bases aligning to TRBD2. Germline trimming cut 5 bases from V and 2 bases from J; bases unmatched to any gene: 5. The V gene's germline CDR1 is MDHEN and CDR2 SYDVKM. The CDR3 consists of 16 residues. CDR3 in DNA: TGTGCCAGCAGTGAGACTAGCGGGGGATTCACAGATACGCAGTATTTT. This gives the protein CASSETSGGFTDTQYF.

Turning to this clonotype: A much bigger clone sits one base away, suggesting this may be a read error. This chain links TRBV7-2 with TRBJ2-1; 7 nucleotides align to TRBD2. This CDR3 is built from 15 residues. With 4 bases clipped from V and 6 bases from J, the junction kept 9 bases outside the gene matches. Germline CDR1 reads SGHTA; CDR2 reads FQGNSA. The CDR3 bases are TGTGCCAGCAGCTGGGAAAGCGGGACCAGCAATGAGCAGTTCTTC. This sequence encodes CASSWESGTSNEQFF. The entire variable domain, with the rest obtained from reference TRBV7-2 and TRBJ2-1, is as follows: GAGVSQSPSNKVTEKGKDVELRCDPISGHTALYWYRQSLGQGLEFLIYFQGNSAPDKSGLPSDRFSAERTGGSVSTLTIQRTQQEDSAVYLCASSWESGTSNEQFFGPGTRLTVL.

This clonotype was counted at least ten times. The rearrangement joins TRBV29-1 to TRBJ2-5, with D perhaps TRBD1 (6 bases). Germline V gene data show CDR1 as SQVTM and CDR2 as ANQGSEA. This CDR3 is 11 amino acids long. The ends were cut back, 7 bases at V and 5 bases at J, with 11 bases in the middle. CDR3 in amino acids: CSGGPEETQYF. DNA for the CDR3: TGCAGCGGGGGGCCGGAGGAGACCCAGTACTTC.

The genes are TRBV18 and TRBJ1-1; D is undetermined. The V gene's germline CDR1 is KGHSH and CDR2 LQKENI. The CDR3 is made up of 17 amino acids. Trimming removed 4 bases from V and 0 bases from J, with 18 bases in between. The CDR3 sequence: CASSLNEFGSMNTEAFF. CDR3 DNA sequence: TGTGCCAGCTCACTAAACGAATTCGGGAGCATGAACACTGAAGCTTTCTTT.

This clonotype was observed at least ten times. The chain is built from TRBV29-1 and TRBJ2-5, with unresolved D. The CDR3 is made up of 11 amino acids. V was clipped by 6 bases and J by 3 bases, with 8 bases between them. In germline, CDR1 is SQVTM, CDR2 ANQGSEA. Here the CDR3 reads CSVLWEETQYF. The CDR3 DNA follows: TGCAGCGTCCTGTGGGAAGAGACCCAGTACTTC.

In its sample, this clonotype was seen a few times. The chain joins TRBV7-9 to TRBJ2-3; 8 bases are a match to TRBD2. Germline CDR1 reads SEHNR; CDR2 reads FQNEAQ (reference sequence). J lost 10 bases, V lost 2 bases, and 20 bases had no gene match. The CDR3 is 18 amino acids. Here the CDR3 DNA reads TGTGCCAGCAGCTTATCACGAGGACTAGCTGGACCGTGGAGTTCGCAGTATTTT. Its translation: CASSLSRGLAGPWSSQYF.

The chain joins TRBV9 to TRBJ2-7; maybe TRBD1 (6 bases). The CDR3 length is 13 residues. Germline assignment: CDR1 SGDLS and CDR2 YYNGEE. V lost 6 bases to trimming and J lost 3 bases, with 13 bases between them. Here the CDR3 reads CASTQTGNYEQYF. The CDR3 bases are TGTGCCAGCACCCAAACAGGGAACTACGAGCAGTACTTC.

This clonotype was picked up a small number of times. The chain employs TRBV7-9 and TRBJ2-7; unclear D gene. The CDR3 covers 14 residues. Germline V CDR1 and CDR2: SEHNR, FQNEAQ (reference sequence). V was pared by 8 bases and J by 4 bases, with 18 bases between. The CDR3 DNA is TGTGCCAGCGCCTCGGGCGCCCAAAGGTACGAGCAGTACTTC. Translating gives CASASGAQRYEQYF.

CDR3 amino acids: CASSLSPGVEAFF. In nucleotides, the CDR3 is TGTGCCAGCAGTTTATCGCCAGGGGTTGAAGCTTTCTTT. The chain uses TRBV27 and TRBJ1-1; D is perhaps TRBD1 (6 bases). V was cut by 0 bases and J by 7 bases, with 9 bases left in between. Germline-derived CDR1 and CDR2 are MNHEY and SMNVEV (reference sequence). The CDR3 spans 13 residues.

Concerning this clonotype: With a much larger clone just one base away, this may be a read error. For the CDR3, the DNA is TGCAGTACTAGATCCAGGGATGGGCGGGAGAAAGAAGAGACCCAGTACTTC. It yields the protein CSTRSRDGREKEETQYF. V and J are TRBV20-1 and TRBJ2-5, with 7 bases aligning to TRBD2. This CDR3 region has 17 residues. Germline CDR1 is DFQATT and CDR2 is SNEGSKA (reference sequence).

This clonotype was recorded a few times. The CDR3 protein is CASSPGNRRSPLHF. CDR3 nucleotide sequence: TGTGCCAGCAGCCCCGGAAACAGACGATCACCCCTCCACTTT. The chain employs TRBV7-9 and TRBJ1-6; D ambiguous. This CDR3 spans 14 amino acids. V gave up 5 bases and J gave up 10 bases, with 15 bases separating them. Germline V lookup: CDR1 SEHNR, CDR2 FQNEAQ (reference sequence).